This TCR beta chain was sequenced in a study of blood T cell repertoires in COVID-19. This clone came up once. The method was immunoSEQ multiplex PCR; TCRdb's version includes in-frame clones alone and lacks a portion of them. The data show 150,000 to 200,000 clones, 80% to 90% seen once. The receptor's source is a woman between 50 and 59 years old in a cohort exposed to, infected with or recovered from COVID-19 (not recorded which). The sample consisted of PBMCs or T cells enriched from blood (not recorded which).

The CDR3 sequence: CASSVDSNNSPLHF. CDR3 bases: TGCGCCAGCAGCGTGGACAGCAATAATTCACCCCTCCACTTT. The chain combines TRBV5-1 with TRBJ1-6; TRBD1 is a possible D gene (6 bases). This CDR3 has 14 amino acids. Germline lookup yields CDR1 SGHRS and CDR2 YFSETQ. V was clipped by 4 bases and J by 5 bases, with 10 bases between them.